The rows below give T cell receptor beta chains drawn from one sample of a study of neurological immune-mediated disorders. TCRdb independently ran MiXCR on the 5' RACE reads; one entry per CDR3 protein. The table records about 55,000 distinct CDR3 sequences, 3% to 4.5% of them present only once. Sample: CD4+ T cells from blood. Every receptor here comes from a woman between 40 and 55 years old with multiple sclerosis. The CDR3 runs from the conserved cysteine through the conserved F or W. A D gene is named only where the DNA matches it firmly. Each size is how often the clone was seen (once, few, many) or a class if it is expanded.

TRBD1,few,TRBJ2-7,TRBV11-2,TGTGCCAGCAGCTGGCGGGTTGGGGACAGGGGGTTATACGAGCAGTACTTC,CASSWRVGDRGLYEQYF
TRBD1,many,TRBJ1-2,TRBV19,TGTGCCAGTACCTCGACAGGGAGCTCCCCTGGCTACACCTTC,CASTSTGSSPGYTF
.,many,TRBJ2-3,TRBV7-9,TGTGCCAGCAGCCCCAACAGGGAGATCACAGATACGCAGTATTTT,CASSPNREITDTQYF
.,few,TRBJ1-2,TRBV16,TGTGCCAGCAGCCAACGTAGGACTAACTATGGCTACACCTTC,CASSQRRTNYGYTF
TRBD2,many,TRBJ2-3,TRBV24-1,TGTGCCACCGCCAGCGGGCGGGGGGGCCTTACAGATACGCAGTATTTT,CATASGRGGLTDTQYF
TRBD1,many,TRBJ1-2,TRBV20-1,TGCAGTACGGCAGGGGGCGCGGGCTATGGCTACACCTTC,CSTAGGAGYGYTF
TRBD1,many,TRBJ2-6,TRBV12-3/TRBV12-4,TGTGCCAGCAGACCAGACAGGGGGTCTGGGGCCAACGTCCTGACTTTC,CASRPDRGSGANVLTF
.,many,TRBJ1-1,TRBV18,TGTGCCAGCTCACCGCTCATATTGAACACTGAAGCTTTCTTT,CASSPLILNTEAFF
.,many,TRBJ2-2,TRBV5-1,TGCGCCAGCAGCCGACGCTCGGTCTCGGTCACCGGGGAGCTGTTTTTT,CASSRRSVSVTGELFF
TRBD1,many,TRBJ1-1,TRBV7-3,TGTGCCAGCAGCTTGAGGGGGCAGACTGAAGCTTTCTTT,CASSLRGQTEAFF
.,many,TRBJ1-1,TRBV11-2,TGTGCCAGCAGCTTAGATGTGGACACTGAAGCTTTCTTT,CASSLDVDTEAFF
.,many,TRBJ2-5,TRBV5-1,TGCGCCAGCTCCCTTATAGGCTCCACGGGAGAGACCCAGTACTTC,CASSLIGSTGETQYF
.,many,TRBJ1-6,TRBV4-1,TGCGCCAGCAGCCATAGACCGAGCTCCTATAATTCACCCCTCCACTTT,CASSHRPSSYNSPLHF